This T cell receptor (beta chain) was documented in a study of shared T cell receptors in the human thymus. The protocol was immunoSEQ multiplex PCR, while the TCRdb copy is restricted to in-frame clones and leaves out a portion. The profile shows some 700,000 clones, 80% to 90% of them singletons. V was clipped by 0 bases and J by 10 bases; unmatched bases: 6. From germline, CDR1 is SGHRS and CDR2 YFSETQ. CDR3 size: 15 residues. These data also featured in a second study, about human thymus T cells. That investigation notes: The donors were infants in Finland with congenital heart defects, otherwise immunologically healthy. Resections obtained during corrective heart surgery supplied the thymus tissue.

The chain has TRBV5-1 and TRBJ2-1, with 11 bases identical to TRBD2. Material for sequencing was thymocytes. The TCR comes from a girl under three years old with a congenital heart defect. CDR3 protein: CASSLASGGHPEQFF. CDR3 DNA sequence: TGCGCCAGCAGCTTGGCTAGCGGGGGGCACCCCGAGCAGTTCTTC.